A single sample is the source of the 21 T cell receptor beta chains below, sequenced in a study of blood T cells in healthy people across ages. Together with a sample-barcoded 5' primer, a J-beta primer mix was included in a second PCR lasting roughly 7 to 11 cycles. TCRdb itself ran the 5' RACE reads through MiXCR, one entry per CDR3 protein. The sample carries about 1.5 million distinct CDR3 sequences, approximately 43% recorded once. Sequencing was carried out using blood. The receptors were gathered from a woman younger than 35 in good health.

There are a few counts of this clonotype. The rearrangement uses TRBV20-1 and TRBJ2-1; D ambiguous. V lost 4 bases to trimming and J lost 0 bases, with 7 bases between them. This CDR3 region has 13 residues. Germline CDR1 is DFQATT and CDR2 is SNEGSKA (reference sequence). CDR3 nucleotide sequence: TGCAGTGCTAAAAAAATCTCCTACAATGAGCAGTTCTTC. This encodes CSAKKISYNEQFF.

In regard to this clonotype: A much more abundant neighbour one base away suggests this may be a read error. The chain joins TRBV20-1 to TRBJ2-7, with D possibly called TRBD1 or TRBD2 (5 bases each). The CDR3 totals 15 residues. The germline gives CDR1 DFQATT, CDR2 SNEGSKA (reference sequence). Between the trimmed V and J ends, which lost 5 bases and 7 bases, there was a span of 24 bases. This CDR3 is CSAVIPGRVNGEQYF. The DNA of the CDR3 is TGCAGTGCTGTGATACCGGGACGGGTTAATGGAGAGCAGTACTTC.

This clonotype was seen ten or more times. The V gene is TRBV15, the J gene TRBJ2-3; D is uncertain. V was cut by 0 bases and J by 4 bases, with 5 bases left in between. CDR1 is LNHNV, CDR2 YYDKDF, per germline (reference sequence). The CDR3 extends over 13 amino acids. The CDR3 sequence is CATSRDPPDTQYF. As DNA, the CDR3 is TGTGCCACCAGCAGAGATCCTCCAGATACGCAGTATTTT.

V usage is TRBV4-3 and J usage is TRBJ1-6; a possible D gene is TRBD1 (5 bases). The CDR3 is made up of 13 amino acids. Trimming removed 1 base from V and 9 bases from J, with 7 bases in between. The germline CDR1 and CDR2 sequences are LGHNA and YSLEER. CDR3: CASSQVGGSPLHF. The CDR3 bases are TGCGCCAGCAGCCAAGTCGGGGGTTCACCCCTCCACTTT.

The chain carries TRBV11-2 and TRBJ1-2; TRBD1 is a possible D gene (5 bases). The CDR3 is 15 amino acids. V was clipped by 1 base and J by 5 bases, with 14 bases between them. Per the germline V gene, CDR1 is SGHAT and CDR2 is FQNNGV. DNA for the CDR3: TGTGCCAGCAGCTTAGTGGCAGGGTTTGAGTATGGCTACACCTTC. Protein product: CASSLVAGFEYGYTF.

V is TRBV24-1 and J is TRBJ2-7; 9 bases fit TRBD1. J was trimmed by 3 bases and V by 1 base; bases with no gene match: 6. The CDR3 totals 16 residues. The germline CDR1 and CDR2 sequences are KGHDR and SFDVKD. This CDR3 is CATSDFGQGNDYEQYF. The CDR3 DNA is TGTGCCACCAGTGATTTTGGACAGGGGAATGACTACGAGCAGTACTTC.

This CDR3 is CASSMDRASPLHF. For the CDR3, the DNA is TGTGCCAGCAGCATGGACAGGGCTTCACCCCTCCACTTT. The chain is built from TRBV11-2 and TRBJ1-6; TRBD1 matches 8 bases. V trimming: 5 bases; J trimming: 9 bases; junction bases outside the gene matches: 3. The CDR3 is 13 residues long. Germline-derived CDR1 and CDR2 are SGHAT and FQNNGV.

This sequence joins TRBV20-1 and TRBJ1-5, with a tentative D call TRBD1 (5 bases). This CDR3 is built from 14 residues. CDR1 and CDR2 (germline): DFQATT, SNEGSKA (reference sequence). V lost 3 bases and J 7 bases, leaving 16 bases between the germline ends. The CDR3 DNA follows: TGCAGTGCTAGCTCCGGGACGAGTTTGCAGCCCCAGCATTTT. It specifies CSASSGTSLQPQHF.

The chain is built from TRBV19 and TRBJ2-7; 8 bases agree with TRBD2. Germline loops: CDR1 LNHDA, CDR2 SQIVND (reference sequence). Germline trimming cut 7 bases from V and 0 bases from J; bases unmatched to any gene: 5. The CDR3 is 14 residues long. The CDR3 spells CASKPGGNSYEQYF. The CDR3 DNA reads TGTGCCAGTAAACCGGGGGGGAACTCCTACGAGCAGTACTTC.

Comment on this clonotype: One end of the junction varies from germline; a read error may be responsible. The V gene is TRBV5-1, the J gene TRBJ2-4; D is possibly TRBD1 or TRBD2 (5 bases each). CDR1 is SGHRS and CDR2 is YFSETQ in the germline V gene. The CDR3 consists of 14 residues. This CDR3 is CASSLGPGTDIQYF. In DNA form, the CDR3 reads TGCGCCAGTAGCTTGGGACCAGGGACGGACATTCAGTACTTC.

This chain connects TRBV20-1 to TRBJ2-3; 11 bases fit TRBD2. V shed 5 bases and J 0 bases; nucleotides not matched to a gene: 4. The V gene's germline CDR1 is DFQATT and CDR2 SNEGSKA (reference sequence). The CDR3 is 15 amino acids. This CDR3 reads CSAYSGGDSTDTQYF. In DNA, the CDR3 is TGCAGTGCTTATAGCGGGGGGGATAGCACAGATACGCAGTATTTT.

With regard to this clonotype: This clone may be a read error of a much larger clone one base away. This chain joins TRBV5-1 and TRBJ1-1, with a weak D call TRBD1 (5 bases). The germline CDR1 and CDR2 sequences are SGHRS and YFSETQ. V shed 6 bases and J shed 0 bases, with 9 bases lying between them. The length of the CDR3 is 13 residues. Here the CDR3 DNA reads TGCGCCAGCAACGGGACGGTGAACACTGAAGCTTTCTTT. Its translation is CASNGTVNTEAFF.

Comment on this clonotype: One junction end does not reproduce the germline sequence, and a read error may be involved. The chain couples TRBV7-2 to TRBJ1-1; possibly TRBD1 for D (5 bases). The CDR3 has 17 residues. Per the germline V gene, CDR1 is SGHTA and CDR2 is FQGNSA. The CDR3 DNA follows: TGTGCCAGCAGCTTCGGCGGGTACAGGAGTAAGAACACTGGAGCTTTCTTT. Translating gives CASSFGGYRSKNTGAFF.

This clonotype has just a few counts. The rearrangement uses TRBV30 and TRBJ2-1; 10 bases match TRBD2. Trimming removed 2 bases from V and 4 bases from J; junction bases left unmatched: 5. In germline, CDR1 is GTSNPN, CDR2 SVGIG (reference sequence). This CDR3 comprises 15 residues. For the CDR3, the DNA is TGTGCCTGGAGTTCCCAAGCGGGGGGGTACAATGAGCAGTTCTTC. Its translation is CAWSSQAGGYNEQFF.

This clonotype came up many times. The chain couples TRBV7-9 to TRBJ2-3, with 7 bases matching TRBD1. The length of the CDR3 is 15 residues. In germline, CDR1 is SEHNR, CDR2 FQNEAQ (reference sequence). The ends lost 6 bases at V and 2 bases at J; junction bases unmatched: 8. The CDR3 region has the DNA TGTGCCAGCAGAACCGGGACAGAGAACACAGATACGCAGTATTTT. Residues: CASRTGTENTDTQYF.

This chain links TRBV27 with TRBJ2-5; the match to TRBD1 covers 12 bases. The closer fit of TRBJ2-7 to the DNA end suggests the J call may be wrong. This CDR3 has 16 residues. Germline CDR1 and CDR2: MNHEY and SMNVEV (reference sequence). CDR3 bases: TGTGCCAGCACAACCCTGCCGGGACAGGGGGCTTCCGAGCAGTACTTC. It codes for CASTTLPGQGASEQYF.

This clonotype was recorded many times. The chain uses TRBV7-9 and TRBJ2-3; 9 bases map to TRBD2. Germline V lookup: CDR1 SEHNR, CDR2 FQNEAQ (reference sequence). With V trimmed by 6 bases and J by 2 bases, 6 bases remained unmatched. The CDR3 runs to 15 residues. The CDR3 DNA is TGTGCCAGCAGTTTACTAGCGGGCATCACAGATACGCAGTATTTT. Protein sequence: CASSLLAGITDTQYF.

The chain carries TRBV12-3 or TRBV12-4 and TRBJ2-1; D unclear. The CDR3 is 15 amino acids. V was pared by 5 bases and J by 0 bases, with 11 bases between. The CDR3 reads CASSPFGPSYNEQFF. CDR3 bases: TGTGCCAGCAGTCCCTTCGGTCCCTCCTACAATGAGCAGTTCTTC.

The rearrangement links TRBV27 to TRBJ2-1, with TRBD2 matching 12 bases. Germline V gene data show CDR1 as MNHEY and CDR2 as SMNVEV (reference sequence). Trimming cost V 8 bases and J 4 bases; bases outside gene matches: 9. The CDR3 is 16 amino acids. The CDR3 nucleotides are TGTGCCAGCGGCGCTAGCGGGAGGGCCCTATACAATGAGCAGTTCTTC. It translates to CASGASGRALYNEQFF.

This chain connects TRBV25-1 to TRBJ2-1, with no clear D. CDR1 and CDR2 (germline): MGHDK, SYGVNS. The CDR3 has 17 amino acids. Trimming removed 6 bases at V and 0 bases at J, with 18 bases between. The CDR3 DNA reads as TGTGCCAGCAGAATTGCGCCTACCAGGAGCTCCTACAATGAGCAGTTCTTC. It codes for CASRIAPTRSSYNEQFF.

This clonotype has more than one count but fewer than ten. This chain connects TRBV12-3 or TRBV12-4 to TRBJ2-1, with a possible D match to TRBD2 (5 bases). Trimming took 6 bases from V and 7 from J, leaving 10 bases between them. The CDR3 totals 12 residues. The CDR3 reads CASRYRGNEQFF. The CDR3 nucleotides are TGTGCCAGCAGATATCGGGGTAATGAGCAGTTCTTC.